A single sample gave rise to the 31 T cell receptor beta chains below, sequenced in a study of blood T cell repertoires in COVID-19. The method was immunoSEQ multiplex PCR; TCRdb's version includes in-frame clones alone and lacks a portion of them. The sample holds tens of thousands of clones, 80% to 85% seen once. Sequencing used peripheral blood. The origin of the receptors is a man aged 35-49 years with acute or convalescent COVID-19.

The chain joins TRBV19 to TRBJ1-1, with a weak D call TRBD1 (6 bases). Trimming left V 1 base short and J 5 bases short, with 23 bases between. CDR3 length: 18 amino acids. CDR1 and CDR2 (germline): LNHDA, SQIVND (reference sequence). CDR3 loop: CASSIGWARLGASTEAFF. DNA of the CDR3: TGTGCCAGTAGTATAGGCTGGGCCAGGTTGGGGGCCTCAACTGAAGCTTTCTTT.

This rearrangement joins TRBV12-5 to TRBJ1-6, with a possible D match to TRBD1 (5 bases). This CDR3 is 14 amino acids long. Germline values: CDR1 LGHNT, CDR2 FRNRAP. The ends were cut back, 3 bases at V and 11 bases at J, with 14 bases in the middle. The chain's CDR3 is CASGLPDSKAPLHF. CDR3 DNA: TGTGCTAGTGGTTTACCCGACAGTAAAGCACCCCTCCACTTT. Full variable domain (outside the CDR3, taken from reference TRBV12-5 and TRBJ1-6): DARVTQTPRHKVTEMGQEVTMRCQPILGHNTVFWYRQTMMQGLELLAYFRNRAPLDDSGMPKDRFSAEMPDATLATLKIQPSEPRDSAVYFCASGLPDSKAPLHFGNGTRLTVT.

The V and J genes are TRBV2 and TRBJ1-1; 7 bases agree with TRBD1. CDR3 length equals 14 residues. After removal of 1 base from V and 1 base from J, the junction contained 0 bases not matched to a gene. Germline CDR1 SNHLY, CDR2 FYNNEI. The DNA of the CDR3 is TGTGCCAGCAGTGAAGACAGGGGGAACACTGAAGCTTTCTTT. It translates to CASSEDRGNTEAFF. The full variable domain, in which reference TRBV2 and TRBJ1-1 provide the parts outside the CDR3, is EPEVTQTPSHQVTQMGQEVILRCVPISNHLYFYWYRQILGQKVEFLVSFYNNEISEKSEIFDDQFSVERPDGSNFTLKIRSTKLEDSAMYFCASSEDRGNTEAFFGQGTRLTVV.

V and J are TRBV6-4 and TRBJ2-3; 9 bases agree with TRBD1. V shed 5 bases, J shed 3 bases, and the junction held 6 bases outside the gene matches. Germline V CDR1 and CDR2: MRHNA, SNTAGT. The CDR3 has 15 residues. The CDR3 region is CASSSGTGRTDTQYF. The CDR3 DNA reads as TGTGCCAGCAGTTCCGGGACAGGGAGAACAGATACGCAGTATTTT.

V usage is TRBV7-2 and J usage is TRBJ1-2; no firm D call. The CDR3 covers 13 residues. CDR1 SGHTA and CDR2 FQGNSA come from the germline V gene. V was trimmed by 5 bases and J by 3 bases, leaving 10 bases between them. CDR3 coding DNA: TGTGCCAGCAGCCCCGAACAGTACTATGGCTACACCTTC. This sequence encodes CASSPEQYYGYTF.

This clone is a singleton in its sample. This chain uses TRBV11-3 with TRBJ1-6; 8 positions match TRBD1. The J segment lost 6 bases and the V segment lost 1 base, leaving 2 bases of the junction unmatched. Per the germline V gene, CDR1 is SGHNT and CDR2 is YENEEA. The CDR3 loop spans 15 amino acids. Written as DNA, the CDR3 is TGTGCCAGCAGCTTAGGGACAGGGTCTAATTCACCCCTCCACTTT. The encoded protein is CASSLGTGSNSPLHF. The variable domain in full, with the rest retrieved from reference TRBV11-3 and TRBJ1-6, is EAGVVQSPRYKIIEKKQPVAFWCNPISGHNTLYWYLQNLGQGPELLIRYENEEAVDDSQLPKDRFSAERLKGVDSTLKIQPAELGDSAVYLCASSLGTGSNSPLHFGNGTRLTVT.

This chain's CDR3 is CASSAEFVNGYTF. DNA for the CDR3: TGTGCCAGCAGTGCCGAGTTCGTTAATGGCTACACCTTC. The gene calls are TRBV12-3 or TRBV12-4 and TRBJ1-2; D call uncertain. The CDR3 has 13 residues. V lost 5 bases and J lost 6, with 13 bases in between.

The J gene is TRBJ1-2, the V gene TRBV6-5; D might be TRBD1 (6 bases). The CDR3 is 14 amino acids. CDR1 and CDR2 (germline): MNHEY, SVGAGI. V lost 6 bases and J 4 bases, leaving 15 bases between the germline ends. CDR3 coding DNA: TGTGCCAGCAGCTATAGGGACATCCGCTATGGCTACACCTTC. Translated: CASSYRDIRYGYTF.

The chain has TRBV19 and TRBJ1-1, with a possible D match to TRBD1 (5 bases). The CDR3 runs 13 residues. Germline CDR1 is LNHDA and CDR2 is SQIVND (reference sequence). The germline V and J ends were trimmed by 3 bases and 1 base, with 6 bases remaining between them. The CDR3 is CASSIQGNTEAFF. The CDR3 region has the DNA TGTGCCAGTAGTATCCAGGGGAACACTGAAGCTTTCTTT. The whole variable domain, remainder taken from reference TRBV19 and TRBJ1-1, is DGGITQSPKYLFRKEGQNVTLSCEQNLNHDAMYWYRQDPGQGLRLIYYSQIVNDFQKGDIAEGYSVSREKKESFPLTVTSAQKNPTAFYLCASSIQGNTEAFFGQGTRLTVV.

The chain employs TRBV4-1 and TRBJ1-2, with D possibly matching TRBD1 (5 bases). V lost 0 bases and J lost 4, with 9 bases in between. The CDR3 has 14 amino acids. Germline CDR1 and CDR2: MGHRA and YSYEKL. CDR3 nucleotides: TGCGCCAGCAGCCAAGATGTAAGGGGCTATGGCTACACCTTC. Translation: CASSQDVRGYGYTF.

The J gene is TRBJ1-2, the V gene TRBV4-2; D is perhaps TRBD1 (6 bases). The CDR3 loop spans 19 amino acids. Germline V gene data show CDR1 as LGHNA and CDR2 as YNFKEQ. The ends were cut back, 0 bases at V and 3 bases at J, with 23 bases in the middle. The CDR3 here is CASSQDSTRGGQWDYGYTF. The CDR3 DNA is TGTGCCAGCAGCCAAGATTCAACCCGCGGGGGACAATGGGACTATGGCTACACCTTC.

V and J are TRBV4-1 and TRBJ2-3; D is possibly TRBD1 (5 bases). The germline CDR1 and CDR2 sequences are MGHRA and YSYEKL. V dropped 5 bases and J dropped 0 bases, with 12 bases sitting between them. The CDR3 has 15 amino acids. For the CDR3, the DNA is TGCGCCAGCAGCACCCAGGGTTTGAGCACAGATACGCAGTATTTT. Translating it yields CASSTQGLSTDTQYF.

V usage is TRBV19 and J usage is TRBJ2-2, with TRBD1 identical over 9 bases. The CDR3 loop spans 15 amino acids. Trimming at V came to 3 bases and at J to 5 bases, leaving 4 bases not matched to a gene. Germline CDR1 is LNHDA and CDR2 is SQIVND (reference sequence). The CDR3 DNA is TGTGCCAGTAGTATGTGGACAGGGGAAACCGGGGAGCTGTTTTTT. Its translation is CASSMWTGETGELFF.

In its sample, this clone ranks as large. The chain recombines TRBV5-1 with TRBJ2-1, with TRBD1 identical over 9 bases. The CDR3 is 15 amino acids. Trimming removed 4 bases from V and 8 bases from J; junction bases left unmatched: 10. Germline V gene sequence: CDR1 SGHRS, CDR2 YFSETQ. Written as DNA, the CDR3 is TGCGCCAGCAGCAAAGACAGGGGGGTAGTCGATGAGCAGTTCTTC. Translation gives CASSKDRGVVDEQFF.

The CDR3 here is CAWSVRSWGGGPLRQYF. Written as DNA, the CDR3 is TGTGCCTGGAGTGTACGATCGTGGGGCGGCGGCCCCCTAAGGCAGTACTTC. The chain has TRBV30 and TRBJ2-7; tentatively, D is TRBD1 (5 bases). Trimming took 0 bases from V and 9 from J, leaving 27 bases between them. The germline CDR1 and CDR2 sequences are GTSNPN and SVGIG (reference sequence). The CDR3 contains 17 residues.

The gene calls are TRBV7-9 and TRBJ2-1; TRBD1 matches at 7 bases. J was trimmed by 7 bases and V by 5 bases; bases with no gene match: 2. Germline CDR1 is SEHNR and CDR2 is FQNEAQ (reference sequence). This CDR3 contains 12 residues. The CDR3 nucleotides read TGTGCCAGCAGCAAGACAGGGAATGAGCAGTTCTTC. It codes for CASSKTGNEQFF.

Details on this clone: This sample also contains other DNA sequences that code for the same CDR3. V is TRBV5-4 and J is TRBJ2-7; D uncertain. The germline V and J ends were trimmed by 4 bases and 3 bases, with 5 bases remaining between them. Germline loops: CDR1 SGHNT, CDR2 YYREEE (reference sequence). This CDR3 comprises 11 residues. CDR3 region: CASSGGYEQYF. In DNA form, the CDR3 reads TGTGCCAGCAGCGGCGGCTACGAGCAGTACTTC.

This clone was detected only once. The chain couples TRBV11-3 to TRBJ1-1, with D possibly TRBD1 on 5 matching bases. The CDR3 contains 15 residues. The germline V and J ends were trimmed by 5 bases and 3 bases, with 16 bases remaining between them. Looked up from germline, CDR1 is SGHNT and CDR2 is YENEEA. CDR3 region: CASSQGARADTEAFF. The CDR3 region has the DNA TGTGCCAGCAGCCAAGGGGCCCGGGCGGACACTGAAGCTTTCTTT.

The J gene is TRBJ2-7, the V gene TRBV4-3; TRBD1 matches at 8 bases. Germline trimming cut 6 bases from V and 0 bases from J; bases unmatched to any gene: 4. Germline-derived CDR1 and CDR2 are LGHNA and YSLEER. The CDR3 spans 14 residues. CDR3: CASSRDRFSYEQYF. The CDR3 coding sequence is TGCGCCAGCAGTCGGGACAGGTTCTCCTACGAGCAGTACTTC.

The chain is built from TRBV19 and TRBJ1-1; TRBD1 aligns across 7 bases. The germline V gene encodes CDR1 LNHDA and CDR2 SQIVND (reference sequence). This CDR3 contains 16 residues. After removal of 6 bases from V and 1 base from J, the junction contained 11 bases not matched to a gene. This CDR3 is CASSTPPGTANTEAFF. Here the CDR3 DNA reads TGTGCCAGTAGCACTCCCCCCGGGACAGCGAACACTGAAGCTTTCTTT.

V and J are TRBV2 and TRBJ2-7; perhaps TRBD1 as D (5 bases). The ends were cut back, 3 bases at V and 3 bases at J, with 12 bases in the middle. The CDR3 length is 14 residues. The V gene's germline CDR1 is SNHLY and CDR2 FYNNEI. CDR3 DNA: TGTGCCAGCAGTGATGCGACAGCGAACTACGAGCAGTACTTC. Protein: CASSDATANYEQYF.

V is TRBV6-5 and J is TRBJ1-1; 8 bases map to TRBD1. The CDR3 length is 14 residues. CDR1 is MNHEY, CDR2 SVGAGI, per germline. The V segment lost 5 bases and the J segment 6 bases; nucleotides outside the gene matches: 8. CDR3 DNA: TGTGCCAGCAGTACGACAGGGGCCCCTCCTGAAGCTTTCTTT. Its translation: CASSTTGAPPEAFF.

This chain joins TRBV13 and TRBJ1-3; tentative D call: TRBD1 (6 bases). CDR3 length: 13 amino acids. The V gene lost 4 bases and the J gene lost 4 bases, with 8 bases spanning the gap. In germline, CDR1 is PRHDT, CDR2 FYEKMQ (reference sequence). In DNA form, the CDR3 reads TGTGCCAGCAGCTGGGGGCAGGGAAACACCATATATTTT. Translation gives CASSWGQGNTIYF.

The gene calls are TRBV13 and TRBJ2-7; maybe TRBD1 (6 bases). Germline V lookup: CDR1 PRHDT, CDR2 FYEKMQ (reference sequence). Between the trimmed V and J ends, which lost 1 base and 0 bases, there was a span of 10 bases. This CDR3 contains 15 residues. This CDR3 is CASSLVGASSYEQYF. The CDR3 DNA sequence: TGTGCCAGCAGCTTAGTGGGGGCCTCCTCCTACGAGCAGTACTTC.

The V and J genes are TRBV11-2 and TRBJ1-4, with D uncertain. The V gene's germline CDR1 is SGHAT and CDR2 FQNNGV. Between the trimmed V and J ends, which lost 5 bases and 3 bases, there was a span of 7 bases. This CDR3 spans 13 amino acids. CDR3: CASSPQANEKLFF. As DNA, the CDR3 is TGTGCCAGCAGCCCTCAGGCTAATGAAAAACTGTTTTTT.

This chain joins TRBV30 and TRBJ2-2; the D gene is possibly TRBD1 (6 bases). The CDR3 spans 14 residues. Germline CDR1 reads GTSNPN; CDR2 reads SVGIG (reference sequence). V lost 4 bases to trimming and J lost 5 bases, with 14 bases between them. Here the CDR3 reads CAWTSTRGTGELFF. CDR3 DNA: TGTGCCTGGACGTCTACAAGGGGGACCGGGGAGCTGTTTTTT.

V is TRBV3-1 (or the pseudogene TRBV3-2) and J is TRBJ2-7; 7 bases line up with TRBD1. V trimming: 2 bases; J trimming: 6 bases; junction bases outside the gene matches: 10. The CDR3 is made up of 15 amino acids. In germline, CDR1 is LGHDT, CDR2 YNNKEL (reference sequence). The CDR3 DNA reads TGTGCCAGCAGCCAAAGAGTAGCAGGGGGAAGCGAGCAGTACTTC. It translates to CASSQRVAGGSEQYF.

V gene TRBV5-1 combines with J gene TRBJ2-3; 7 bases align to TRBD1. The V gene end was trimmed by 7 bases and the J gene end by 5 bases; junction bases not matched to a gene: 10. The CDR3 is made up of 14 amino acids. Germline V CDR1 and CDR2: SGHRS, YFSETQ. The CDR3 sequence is CASAAWDSRDTQYF. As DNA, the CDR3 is TGCGCCAGCGCTGCGTGGGACAGTCGAGATACGCAGTATTTT.

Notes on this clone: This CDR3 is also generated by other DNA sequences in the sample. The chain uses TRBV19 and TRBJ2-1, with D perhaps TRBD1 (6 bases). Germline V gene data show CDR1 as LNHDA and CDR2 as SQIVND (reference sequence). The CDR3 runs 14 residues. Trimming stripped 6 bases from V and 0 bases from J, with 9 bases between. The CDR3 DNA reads TGTGCCAGTAGCTACAGGGACTCCTACAATGAGCAGTTCTTC. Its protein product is CASSYRDSYNEQFF.

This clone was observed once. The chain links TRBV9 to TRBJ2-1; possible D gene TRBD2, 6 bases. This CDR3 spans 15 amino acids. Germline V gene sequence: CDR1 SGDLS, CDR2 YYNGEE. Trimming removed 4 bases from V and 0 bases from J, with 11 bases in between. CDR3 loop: CASSPNSGSYNEQFF. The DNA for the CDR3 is TGTGCCAGCAGCCCCAATAGCGGCTCCTACAATGAGCAGTTCTTC. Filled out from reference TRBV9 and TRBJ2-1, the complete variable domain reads DSGVTQTPKHLITATGQRVTLRCSPRSGDLSVYWYQQSLDQGLQFLIQYYNGEERAKGNILERFSAQQFPDLHSELNLSSLELGDSALYFCASSPNSGSYNEQFFGPGTRLTVL.

Written as DNA, the CDR3 is TGTGCCAGCAGCCGGACAGGGAATAATGAAAAACTGTTTTTT. Translation: CASSRTGNNEKLFF. The chain carries TRBV4-2 and TRBJ1-4; TRBD1 aligns across 8 bases. This CDR3 spans 14 amino acids. CDR1 and CDR2 (germline): LGHNA, YNFKEQ. J was trimmed by 4 bases and V by 4 bases; bases with no gene match: 2.